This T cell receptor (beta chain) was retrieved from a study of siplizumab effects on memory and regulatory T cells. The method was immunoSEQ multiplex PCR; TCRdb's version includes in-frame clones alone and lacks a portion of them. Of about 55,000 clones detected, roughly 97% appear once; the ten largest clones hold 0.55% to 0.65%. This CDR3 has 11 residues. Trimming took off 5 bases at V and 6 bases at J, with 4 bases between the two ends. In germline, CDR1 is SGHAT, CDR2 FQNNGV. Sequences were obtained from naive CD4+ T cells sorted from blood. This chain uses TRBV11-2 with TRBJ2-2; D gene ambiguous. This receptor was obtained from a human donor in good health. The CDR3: CASSKAGELFF. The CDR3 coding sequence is TGTGCCAGCAGCAAGGCCGGGGAGCTGTTTTTT.